This T cell receptor beta chain was recovered during a study of T cells in localized non-small cell lung cancer. This CDR3 spans 16 amino acids. The protocol was immunoSEQ multiplex PCR, while the TCRdb copy is restricted to in-frame clones and leaves out a portion. This table holds 70,000 to 100,000 clones, roughly 93% found once. The chain uses TRBV1 and TRBJ1-5; the table gives TRBD1 as D, unverified against the DNA. TRBV1 is a documented pseudogene. The TCR originated in a woman aged 35 to 70 with stage II squamous cell lung carcinoma. The sample here was PBMCs, taken before any cancer treatment. In DNA form, the CDR3 reads TGCACCAGCAGCCAGGGAGGACAGGGCGTGAAGCAGCCCCAGCATTTT. Its protein is CTSSQGGQGVKQPQHF.